Below are 8 T cell receptor beta chains sequenced from a single sample in a study of response to subunit inactivated influenza vaccine. A single record per CDR3 protein comes from TCRdb applying MiXCR to the RT-PCR reads. The sample has about 700,000 distinct CDR3 sequences, less than 15% seen once. This material consisted of PBMCs from blood, taken 14 to 15 days before vaccination. All receptors come from a man aged 50 to 60 who received an inactivated influenza vaccine.

The chain has TRBV20-1 and TRBJ1-4, with 8 positions matching TRBD1. V was clipped by 5 bases and J by 1 base; unmatched bases: 9. CDR1 is DFQATT, CDR2 SNEGSKA, per germline (reference sequence). This CDR3 is built from 16 residues. The CDR3 nucleotides are TGCAGTGCTCCCGACAGGGGCCACGGAACTAATGAAAAACTGTTTTTT. The encoded protein is CSAPDRGHGTNEKLFF.

This clonotype occurred many times. The chain has TRBV28 and TRBJ2-3; TRBD2 matches 8 bases. V lost 3 bases and J lost 2; bases outside the gene matches: 10. The V gene's germline CDR1 is MDHEN and CDR2 SYDVKM. This CDR3 has 17 amino acids. CDR3 sequence: CASSFPLERGNTDTQYF. The CDR3 DNA is TGTGCCAGCAGTTTCCCCCTTGAGCGGGGGAACACAGATACGCAGTATTTT.

About this clonotype itself: It is unclear where the CDR3 begins or ends on the DNA, so no DNA is shown, and the CDR3 is as TCRdb lists it. The V call is TRBV28, the J call TRBJ2-6; the DNA was not compared with TRBD1, the D call given in the table. The CDR3 sequence runs 19 residues, both termini included. CDR1 and CDR2 from the germline V gene are MDHEN and SYDVKM. CDR3 region: CASSSSDRGKTSGANVLTF.

V gene TRBV4-3 combines with J gene TRBJ2-7; tentative D call: TRBD1 (5 bases). Trimming removed 0 bases at V and 4 bases at J, with 10 bases between. The CDR3 sequence is 14 residues long. The germline gives CDR1 LGHNA, CDR2 YSLEER. The CDR3 loop reads CASSQEDRKYEQYF. Written as DNA, the CDR3 is TGCGCCAGCAGCCAAGAAGACAGAAAGTACGAGCAGTACTTC.

The table lists this clonotype with a few counts. The chain couples TRBV6-1 to TRBJ2-7; TRBD1 agrees at 8 bases. The CDR3 loop spans 14 amino acids. Trimming at V came to 6 bases and at J to 0 bases, leaving 4 bases not matched to a gene. Germline V gene data show CDR1 as MNHNS and CDR2 as SASEGT. The CDR3 loop reads CASRRTGTSYEQYF. In DNA form, the CDR3 reads TGTGCCAGCAGGAGGACAGGGACCTCCTACGAGCAGTACTTC.

In this sample, this clonotype turned up a few times. The J gene is TRBJ2-7, the V gene TRBV5-1, with D tentatively TRBD1 or TRBD2 (6 bases each). V shed 4 bases and J shed 5 bases, with 16 bases lying between them. This CDR3 is built from 14 residues. CDR1 is SGHRS and CDR2 is YFSETQ in the germline V gene. Here the CDR3 DNA reads TGCGCCAGCAGCGCGGGACAAAGCAGGAACGAGCAGTACTTC. This gives the protein CASSAGQSRNEQYF.

This clonotype was detected only a few times. The chain's CDR3 is CASMRSGRSTGELFF. Here the CDR3 DNA reads TGTGCCAGCATGAGGAGCGGGAGGAGCACCGGGGAGCTGTTTTTT. This rearrangement joins TRBV12-3 or TRBV12-4 to TRBJ2-2; TRBD2 agrees at 9 bases. Trimming took 7 bases from V and 4 from J; bases not matched to a gene: 7. The CDR3 totals 15 residues.

This chain joins TRBV3-1 and TRBJ2-2; tentatively, D is TRBD1 (5 bases). CDR3 size: 15 residues. Germline V gene sequence: CDR1 LGHDT, CDR2 YNNKEL (reference sequence). Between the trimmed V and J ends, which lost 2 bases and 5 bases, there was a span of 12 bases. In nucleotides, the CDR3 is TGTGCCAGCAGCCAAACTGGGGCCCTGACCGGGGAGCTGTTTTTT. Its translation: CASSQTGALTGELFF.